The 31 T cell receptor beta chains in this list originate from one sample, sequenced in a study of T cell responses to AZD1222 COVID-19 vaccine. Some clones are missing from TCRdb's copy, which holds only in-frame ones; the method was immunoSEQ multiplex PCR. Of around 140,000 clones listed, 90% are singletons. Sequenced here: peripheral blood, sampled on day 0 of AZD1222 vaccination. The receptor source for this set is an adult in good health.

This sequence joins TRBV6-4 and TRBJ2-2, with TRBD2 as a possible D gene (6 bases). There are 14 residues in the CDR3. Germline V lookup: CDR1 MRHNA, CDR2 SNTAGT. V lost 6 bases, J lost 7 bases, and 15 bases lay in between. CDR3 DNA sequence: TGTGCCAGCAGAGGGGACTCCGACGTCGGGGAGCTGTTTTTT. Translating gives CASRGDSDVGELFF.

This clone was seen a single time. The CDR3, as DNA: TGTGCCAGCAGTAAGACAGGGGGTCGCTACGAGCAGTACTTC. This encodes CASSKTGGRYEQYF. This chain links TRBV27 with TRBJ2-7; 9 bases align to TRBD1. Germline V gene lookup returns CDR1 MNHEY and CDR2 SMNVEV (reference sequence). This CDR3 is built from 14 residues. J was trimmed by 3 bases and V by 5 bases; bases with no gene match: 5.

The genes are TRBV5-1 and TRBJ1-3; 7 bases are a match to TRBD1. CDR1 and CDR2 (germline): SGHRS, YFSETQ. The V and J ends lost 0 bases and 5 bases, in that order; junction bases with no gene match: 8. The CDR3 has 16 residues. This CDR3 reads CASSLEGTAARNTIYF. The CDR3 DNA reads TGCGCCAGCAGCTTGGAAGGGACAGCAGCCCGAAACACCATATATTTT.

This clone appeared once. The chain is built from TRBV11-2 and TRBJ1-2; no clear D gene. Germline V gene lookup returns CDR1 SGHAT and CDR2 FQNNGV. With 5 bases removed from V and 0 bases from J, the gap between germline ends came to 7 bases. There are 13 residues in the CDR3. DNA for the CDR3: TGTGCCAGCAGCCCTAATCCTAACTATGGCTACACCTTC. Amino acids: CASSPNPNYGYTF.

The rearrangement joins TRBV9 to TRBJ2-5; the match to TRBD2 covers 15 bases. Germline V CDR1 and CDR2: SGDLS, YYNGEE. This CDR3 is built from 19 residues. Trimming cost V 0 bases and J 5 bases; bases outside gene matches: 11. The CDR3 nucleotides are TGTGCCAGCAGCGTAGGAGTGTGGACTAGCGGGAGGGCCGGGGAGACCCAGTACTTC. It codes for CASSVGVWTSGRAGETQYF. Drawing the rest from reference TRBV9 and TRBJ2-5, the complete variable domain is DSGVTQTPKHLITATGQRVTLRCSPRSGDLSVYWYQQSLDQGLQFLIQYYNGEERAKGNILERFSAQQFPDLHSELNLSSLELGDSALYFCASSVGVWTSGRAGETQYFGPGTRLLVL.

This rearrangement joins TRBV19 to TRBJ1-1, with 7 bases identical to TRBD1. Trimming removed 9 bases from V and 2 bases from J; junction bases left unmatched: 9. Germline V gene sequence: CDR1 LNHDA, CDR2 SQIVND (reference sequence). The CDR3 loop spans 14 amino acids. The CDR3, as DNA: TGTGCCAGCAGATCACAGGGGCAAAACACTGAAGCTTTCTTT. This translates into CASRSQGQNTEAFF. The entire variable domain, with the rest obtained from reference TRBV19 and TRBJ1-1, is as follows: DGGITQSPKYLFRKEGQNVTLSCEQNLNHDAMYWYRQDPGQGLRLIYYSQIVNDFQKGDIAEGYSVSREKKESFPLTVTSAQKNPTAFYLCASRSQGQNTEAFFGQGTRLTVV.

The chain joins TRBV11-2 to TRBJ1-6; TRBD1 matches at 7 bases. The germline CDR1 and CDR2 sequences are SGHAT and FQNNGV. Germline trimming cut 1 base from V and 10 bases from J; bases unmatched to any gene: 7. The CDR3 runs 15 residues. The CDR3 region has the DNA TGTGCCAGCAGCTTAGCCCTGGACAGGCTCTCACCCCTCCACTTT. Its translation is CASSLALDRLSPLHF.

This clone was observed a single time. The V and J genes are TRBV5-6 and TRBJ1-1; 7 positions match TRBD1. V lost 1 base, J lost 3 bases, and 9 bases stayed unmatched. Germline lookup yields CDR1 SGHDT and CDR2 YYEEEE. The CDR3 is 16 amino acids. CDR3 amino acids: CASSLRQGRFYTEAFF. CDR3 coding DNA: TGTGCCAGCAGCTTGCGACAGGGTCGGTTCTACACTGAAGCTTTCTTT.

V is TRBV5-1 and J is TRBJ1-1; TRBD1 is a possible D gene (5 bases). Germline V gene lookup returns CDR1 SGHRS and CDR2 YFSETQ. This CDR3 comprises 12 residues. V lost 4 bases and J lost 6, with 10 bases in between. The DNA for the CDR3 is TGCGCCAGCAGCGGGGCTGGGGCTGAAGCTTTCTTT. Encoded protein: CASSGAGAEAFF.

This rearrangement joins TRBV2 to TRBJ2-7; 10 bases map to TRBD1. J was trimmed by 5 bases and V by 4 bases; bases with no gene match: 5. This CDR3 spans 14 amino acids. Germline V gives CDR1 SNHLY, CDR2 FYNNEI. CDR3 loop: CASSGGQGSHEQYF. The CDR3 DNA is TGTGCCAGCAGTGGGGGACAGGGGAGCCACGAGCAGTACTTC.

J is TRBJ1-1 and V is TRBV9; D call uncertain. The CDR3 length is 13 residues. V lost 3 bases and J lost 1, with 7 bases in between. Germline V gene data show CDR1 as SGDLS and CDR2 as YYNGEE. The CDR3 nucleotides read TGTGCCAGCAGCGGATACGGGAACACTGAAGCTTTCTTT. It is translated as CASSGYGNTEAFF.

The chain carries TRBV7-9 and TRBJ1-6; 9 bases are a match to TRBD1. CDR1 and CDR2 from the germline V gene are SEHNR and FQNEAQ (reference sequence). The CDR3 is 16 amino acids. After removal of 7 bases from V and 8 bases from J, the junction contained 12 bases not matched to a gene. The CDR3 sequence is CASNDPGQGEHSPLHF. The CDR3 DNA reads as TGTGCCAGCAACGACCCGGGACAGGGTGAACATTCACCCCTCCACTTT.

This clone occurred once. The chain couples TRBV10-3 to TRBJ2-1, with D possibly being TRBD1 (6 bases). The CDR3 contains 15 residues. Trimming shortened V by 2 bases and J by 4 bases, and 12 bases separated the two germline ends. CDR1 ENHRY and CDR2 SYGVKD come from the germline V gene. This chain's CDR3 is CAISEKDSRYNEQFF. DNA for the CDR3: TGTGCCATCAGTGAGAAGGACAGCAGATACAATGAGCAGTTCTTC.

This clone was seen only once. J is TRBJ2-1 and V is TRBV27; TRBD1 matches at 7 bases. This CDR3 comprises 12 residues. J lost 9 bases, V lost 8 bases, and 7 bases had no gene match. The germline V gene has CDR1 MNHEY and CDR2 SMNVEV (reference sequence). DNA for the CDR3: TGTGCCAGCGGAAACAGGGGCGGTGAGCAGTTCTTC. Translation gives CASGNRGGEQFF.

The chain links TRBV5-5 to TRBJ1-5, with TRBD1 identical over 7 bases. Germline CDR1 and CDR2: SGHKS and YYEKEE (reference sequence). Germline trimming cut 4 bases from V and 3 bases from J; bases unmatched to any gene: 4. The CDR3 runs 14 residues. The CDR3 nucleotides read TGTGCCAGCAGCCGGGACAGCGACAATCAGCCCCAGCATTTT. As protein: CASSRDSDNQPQHF.

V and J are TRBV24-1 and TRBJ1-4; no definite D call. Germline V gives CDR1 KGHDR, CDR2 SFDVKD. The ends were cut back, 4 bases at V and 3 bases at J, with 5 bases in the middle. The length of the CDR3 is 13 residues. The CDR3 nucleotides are TGTGCCACCAGTGACGGTTCTAATGAAAAACTGTTTTTT. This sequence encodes CATSDGSNEKLFF.

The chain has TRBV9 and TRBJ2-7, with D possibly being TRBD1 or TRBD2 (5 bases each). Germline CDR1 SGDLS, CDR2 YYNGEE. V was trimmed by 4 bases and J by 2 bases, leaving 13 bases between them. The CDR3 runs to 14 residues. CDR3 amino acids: CASSPRDGTYEQYF. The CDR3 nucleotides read TGTGCCAGCAGCCCTAGGGACGGCACCTACGAGCAGTACTTC.

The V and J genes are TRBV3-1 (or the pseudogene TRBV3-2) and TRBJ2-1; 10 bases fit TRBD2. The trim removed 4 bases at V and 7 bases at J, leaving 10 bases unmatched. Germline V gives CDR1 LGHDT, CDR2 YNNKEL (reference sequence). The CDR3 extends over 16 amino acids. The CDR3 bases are TGTGCCAGCAGCCCCATAGCGGGAGGCCCCTTGAATGAGCAGTTCTTC. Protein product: CASSPIAGGPLNEQFF.

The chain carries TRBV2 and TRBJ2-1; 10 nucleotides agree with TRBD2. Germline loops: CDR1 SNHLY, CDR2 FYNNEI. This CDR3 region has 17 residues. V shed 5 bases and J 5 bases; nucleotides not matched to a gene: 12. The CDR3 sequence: CASSPNLAGARNNEQFF. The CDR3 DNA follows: TGTGCCAGCAGTCCGAACCTAGCGGGGGCGAGGAACAATGAGCAGTTCTTC.

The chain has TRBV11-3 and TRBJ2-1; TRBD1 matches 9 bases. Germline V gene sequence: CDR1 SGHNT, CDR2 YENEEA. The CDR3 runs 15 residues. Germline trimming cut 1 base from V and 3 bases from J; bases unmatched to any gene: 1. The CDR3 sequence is CASSLGTGDYNEQFF. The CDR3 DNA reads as TGTGCCAGCAGCTTAGGGACAGGGGACTACAATGAGCAGTTCTTC.

The CDR3 bases are TGTGCCAGTAGCTCGCCGGGACTGATTTCACCCCTCCACTTT. Translation gives CASSSPGLISPLHF. The chain has TRBV19 and TRBJ1-6; a possible D gene is TRBD1 (5 bases). Germline V lookup: CDR1 LNHDA, CDR2 SQIVND (reference sequence). Trimming cost V 6 bases and J 9 bases, with 15 bases left between them. The CDR3 has 14 residues. Drawing the rest from reference TRBV19 and TRBJ1-6, the complete variable domain is DGGITQSPKYLFRKEGQNVTLSCEQNLNHDAMYWYRQDPGQGLRLIYYSQIVNDFQKGDIAEGYSVSREKKESFPLTVTSAQKNPTAFYLCASSSPGLISPLHFGNGTRLTVT.

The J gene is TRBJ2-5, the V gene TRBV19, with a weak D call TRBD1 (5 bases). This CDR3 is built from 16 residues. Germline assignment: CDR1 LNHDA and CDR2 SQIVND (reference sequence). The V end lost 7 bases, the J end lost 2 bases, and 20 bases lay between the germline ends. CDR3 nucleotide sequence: TGTGCCAGTACTCAATTTCCAGGGCAGGCGCAAGAGACCCAGTACTTC. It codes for CASTQFPGQAQETQYF.

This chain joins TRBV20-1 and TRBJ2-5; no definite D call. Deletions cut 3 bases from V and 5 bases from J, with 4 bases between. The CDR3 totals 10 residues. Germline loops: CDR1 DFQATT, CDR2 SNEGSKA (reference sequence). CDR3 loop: CSASSETQYF. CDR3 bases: TGCAGTGCTAGTTCGGAGACCCAGTACTTC.

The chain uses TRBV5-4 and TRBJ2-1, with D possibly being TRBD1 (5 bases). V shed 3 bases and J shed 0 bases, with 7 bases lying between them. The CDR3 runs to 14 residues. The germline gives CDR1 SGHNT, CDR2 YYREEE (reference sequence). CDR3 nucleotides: TGTGCCAGCAGCTACAGGAGCTCCTACAATGAGCAGTTCTTC. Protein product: CASSYRSSYNEQFF.

In nucleotides, the CDR3 is TGCGCCAGCGGACAGGGCTTGAACACTGAAGCTTTCTTT. Amino acids: CASGQGLNTEAFF. V is TRBV5-1 and J is TRBJ1-1; 8 bases are a match to TRBD1. CDR1 is SGHRS and CDR2 is YFSETQ in the germline V gene. CDR3 length: 13 residues. The ends lost 7 bases at V and 0 bases at J; junction bases unmatched: 2. Looking up the rest from reference TRBV5-1 and TRBJ1-1 gives the full variable domain: KAGVTQTPRYLIKTRGQQVTLSCSPISGHRSVSWYQQTPGQGLQFLFEYFSETQRNKGNFPGRFSGRQFSNSRSEMNVSTLELGDSALYLCASGQGLNTEAFFGQGTRLTVV.

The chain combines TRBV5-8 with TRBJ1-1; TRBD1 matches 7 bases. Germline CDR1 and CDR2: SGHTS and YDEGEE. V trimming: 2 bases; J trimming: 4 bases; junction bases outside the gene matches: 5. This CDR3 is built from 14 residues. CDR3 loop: CASSFGQVSTEAFF. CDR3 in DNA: TGTGCCAGCAGCTTTGGACAGGTGAGCACTGAAGCTTTCTTT. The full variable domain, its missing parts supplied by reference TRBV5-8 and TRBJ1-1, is EAGVTQSPTHLIKTRGQQATLRCSPISGHTSVYWYQQALGLGLQFLLWYDEGEERNRGNFPPRFSGRQFPNYSSELNVNALELEDSALYLCASSFGQVSTEAFFGQGTRLTVV.

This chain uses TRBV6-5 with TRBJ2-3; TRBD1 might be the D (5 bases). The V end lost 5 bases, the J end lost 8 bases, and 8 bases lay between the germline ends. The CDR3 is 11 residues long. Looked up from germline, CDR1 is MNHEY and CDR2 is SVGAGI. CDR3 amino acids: CASSTGPTQYF. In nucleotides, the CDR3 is TGTGCCAGCAGTACAGGACCTACGCAGTATTTT.

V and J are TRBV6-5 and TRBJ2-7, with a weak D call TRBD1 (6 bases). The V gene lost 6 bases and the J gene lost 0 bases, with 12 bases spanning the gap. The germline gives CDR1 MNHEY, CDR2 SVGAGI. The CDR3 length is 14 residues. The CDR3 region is CASSHDRSSYEQYF. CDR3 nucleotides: TGTGCCAGCAGCCACGACAGGAGCTCCTACGAGCAGTACTTC.

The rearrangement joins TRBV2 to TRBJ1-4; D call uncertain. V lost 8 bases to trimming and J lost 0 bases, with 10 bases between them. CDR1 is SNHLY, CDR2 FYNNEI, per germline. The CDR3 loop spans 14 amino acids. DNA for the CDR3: TGTGCCAGCTTCCGGGTTTCAACTAATGAAAAACTGTTTTTT. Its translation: CASFRVSTNEKLFF.

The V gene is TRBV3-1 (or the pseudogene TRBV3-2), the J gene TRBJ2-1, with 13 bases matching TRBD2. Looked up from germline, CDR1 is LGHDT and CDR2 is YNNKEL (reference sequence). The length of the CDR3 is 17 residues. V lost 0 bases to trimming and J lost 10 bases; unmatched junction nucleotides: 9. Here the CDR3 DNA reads TGTGCCAGCAGCCAAGAGGCAACTAGCGGGAGGGCCCGGGAGCAGTTCTTC. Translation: CASSQEATSGRAREQFF.

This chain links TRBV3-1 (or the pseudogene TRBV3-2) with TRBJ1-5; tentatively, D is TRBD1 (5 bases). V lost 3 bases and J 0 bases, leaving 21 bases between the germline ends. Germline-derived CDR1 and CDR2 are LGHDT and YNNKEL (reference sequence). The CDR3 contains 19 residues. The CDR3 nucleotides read TGTGCCAGCAGCCACGAAGGGCCTAACAGGCCCGATAGCAATCAGCCCCAGCATTTT. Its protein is CASSHEGPNRPDSNQPQHF.